This TCR beta chain was profiled in a study of cytomegalovirus exposure and HLA in healthy donors. Study observations and caveats: A highly shared variant cluster was judged a likely technical artifact. Through in vitro validation, three CMV-associated chains were shown to be specific for CMV antigens.

PCR was performed using 60 Vbeta and 13 Jbeta primers. Study processing details: In a later analysis, the count reached some 75 million unique TCR beta chains, with roughly 9.9 million shared. Sequencing was performed with immunoSEQ multiplex PCR; in TCRdb, only in-frame clones are kept and a portion is missing. V and J calls and clone size are as listed in that table; D and trimming were resolved from the DNA. The profile shows 65,000 to 85,000 clones, 60% to 85% of them singletons. The germline V gene encodes CDR1 MNHNY and CDR2 SVGAGI (reference sequence). The CDR3 contains 13 residues. Trimming shortened V by 7 bases and J by 0 bases, and 10 bases separated the two germline ends. In the case of this clone: Its antigen is unknown.

Source material: PBMCs. The genes are TRBV6-6 and TRBJ2-7; D is ambiguous. This receptor was obtained from a middle-aged woman in good health and CMV-seropositive. In DNA, the CDR3 is TGTGCCAGCACTCGAACAGACTCCTACGAGCAGTACTTC. The encoded protein is CASTRTDSYEQYF.